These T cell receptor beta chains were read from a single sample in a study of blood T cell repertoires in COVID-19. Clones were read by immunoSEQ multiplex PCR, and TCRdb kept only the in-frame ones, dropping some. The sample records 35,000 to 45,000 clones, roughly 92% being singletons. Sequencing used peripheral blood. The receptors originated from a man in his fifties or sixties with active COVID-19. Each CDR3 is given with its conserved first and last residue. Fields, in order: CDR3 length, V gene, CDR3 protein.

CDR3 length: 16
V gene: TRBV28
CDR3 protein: CASSFYAGTKNQPQHF

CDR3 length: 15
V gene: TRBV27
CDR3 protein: CASSSQRESHNEQFF

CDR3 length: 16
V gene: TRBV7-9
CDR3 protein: CASIRPLASGSETQYF

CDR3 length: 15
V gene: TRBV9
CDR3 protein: CASSVGEGSYNEQFF

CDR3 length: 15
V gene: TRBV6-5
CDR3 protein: CASRIPRDSDYGYTF

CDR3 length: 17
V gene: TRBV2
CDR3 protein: CASSEALLNRGNQPQHF

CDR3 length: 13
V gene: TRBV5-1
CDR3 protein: CASSTGSRETQYF

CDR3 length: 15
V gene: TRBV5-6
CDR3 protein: CASSFRGYTYNEQFF

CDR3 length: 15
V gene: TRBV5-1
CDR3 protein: CASSLVQGHNSPLHF

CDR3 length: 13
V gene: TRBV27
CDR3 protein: CASSLSFGYGYTF

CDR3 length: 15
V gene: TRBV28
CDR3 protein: CASSSRDTLNTEAFF

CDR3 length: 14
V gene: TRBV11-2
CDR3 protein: CASSSTGSYYGYTF

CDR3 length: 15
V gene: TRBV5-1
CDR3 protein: CASSFRTGAPAEAFF

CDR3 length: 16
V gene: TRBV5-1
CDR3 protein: CASSNFGTSKIDTQYF

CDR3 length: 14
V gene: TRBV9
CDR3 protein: CASSVGEGGEPLHF

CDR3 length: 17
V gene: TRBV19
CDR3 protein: CASRPSGRARGPDTQYF

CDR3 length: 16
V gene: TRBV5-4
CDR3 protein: CASSVDSPLSYNEQFF

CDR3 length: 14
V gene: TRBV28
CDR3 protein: CASSPRWEGGELFF

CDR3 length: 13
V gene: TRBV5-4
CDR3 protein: CASSLDRNYGYTF

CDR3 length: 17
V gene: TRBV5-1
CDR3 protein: CASSLGPGLADYNEQFF

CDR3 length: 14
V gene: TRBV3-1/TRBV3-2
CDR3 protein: CASSQGRGGQPQHF

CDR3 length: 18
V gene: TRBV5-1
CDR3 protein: CASSWGTSGRGAKNIQYF

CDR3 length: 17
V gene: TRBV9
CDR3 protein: CASSVELAGANTGELFF

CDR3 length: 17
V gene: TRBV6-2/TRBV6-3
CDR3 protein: CASSYSYRGGDRHEQYF

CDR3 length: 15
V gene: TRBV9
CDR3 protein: CASSAGQGAGNEQFF

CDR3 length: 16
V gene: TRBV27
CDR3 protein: CASSLLRPGAHNEQFF

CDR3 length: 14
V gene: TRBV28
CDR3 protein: CASSPRGVNTEAFF